These 6 T cell receptor beta chains came from one sample sequenced in a study of blood T cell repertoires in COVID-19 (dated by TCRdb to about 2020). The method behind the library was the immunoSEQ multiplex PCR assay. Here the immuneACCESS table is served through TCRdb, limited to in-frame sequences with V and J called. Missing clones are a known gap in these copies; in checked studies unresolved V genes cover under half, and the rest lacks a known reason. This sample holds 150,000 or so clones; roughly 73% were observed only once. Approximately 9% of the sample is taken by the ten largest. The sequencing input was peripheral blood. All receptors derive from a woman in her forties or fifties with active or convalescent COVID-19.

This sequence joins TRBV24-1 and TRBJ1-5; D is possibly TRBD1 (6 bases). Germline assignment: CDR1 KGHDR and CDR2 SFDVKD. The CDR3 loop spans 14 amino acids. V was pared by 6 bases and J by 0 bases, with 8 bases between. CDR3 in amino acids: CATSHRVSNQPQHF. DNA of the CDR3: TGTGCCACCAGTCACAGGGTTAGCAATCAGCCCCAGCATTTT.

V usage is TRBV11-1 and J usage is TRBJ2-2, with TRBD2 matching over 8 bases. The V and J ends lost 6 bases and 4 bases, in that order; junction bases with no gene match: 4. This CDR3 contains 14 residues. From germline, CDR1 is SGHAT and CDR2 FQDESV (reference sequence). The CDR3 here is CASSPAGVTGELFF. CDR3 coding DNA: TGTGCCAGCAGTCCAGCGGGGGTCACCGGGGAGCTGTTTTTT.

The V call is TRBV19, the J call TRBJ2-5; 7 bases are shared with TRBD2. With V trimmed by 4 bases and J by 4 bases, 6 bases remained unmatched. The CDR3 contains 14 residues. Germline loops: CDR1 LNHDA, CDR2 SQIVND (reference sequence). The CDR3 region is CASSSRRERETQYF. The CDR3 bases are TGTGCCAGTAGTAGTCGGCGGGAGAGAGAGACCCAGTACTTC.

The chain links TRBV30 to TRBJ1-2; D call uncertain. Germline V lookup: CDR1 GTSNPN, CDR2 SVGIG (reference sequence). There are 13 residues in the CDR3. V lost 4 bases and J lost 4, with 13 bases in between. The CDR3 nucleotides are TGTGCCTGGATAGAGGTCGTTGGCTATGGCTACACCTTC. It yields the protein CAWIEVVGYGYTF.

The J gene is TRBJ2-3, the V gene TRBV5-8; 8 bases line up with TRBD1. The germline V gene encodes CDR1 SGHTS and CDR2 YDEGEE. The CDR3 has 15 residues. V gave up 3 bases and J gave up 1 base; unmatched junction bases: 4. The CDR3 DNA sequence: TGTGCCAGCAGCTATCAGGGGGCAGGCACAGATACGCAGTATTTT. The encoded protein is CASSYQGAGTDTQYF.

In nucleotides, the CDR3 is TGTGCCAGTAGTATTGGGACAGGGCAAGGGAGCAATCAGCCCCAGCATTTT. Its translation: CASSIGTGQGSNQPQHF. This chain uses TRBV19 with TRBJ1-5; 9 bases agree with TRBD1. The V gene's germline CDR1 is LNHDA and CDR2 SQIVND (reference sequence). This CDR3 spans 17 amino acids. V shed 3 bases and J 1 base; nucleotides not matched to a gene: 7.